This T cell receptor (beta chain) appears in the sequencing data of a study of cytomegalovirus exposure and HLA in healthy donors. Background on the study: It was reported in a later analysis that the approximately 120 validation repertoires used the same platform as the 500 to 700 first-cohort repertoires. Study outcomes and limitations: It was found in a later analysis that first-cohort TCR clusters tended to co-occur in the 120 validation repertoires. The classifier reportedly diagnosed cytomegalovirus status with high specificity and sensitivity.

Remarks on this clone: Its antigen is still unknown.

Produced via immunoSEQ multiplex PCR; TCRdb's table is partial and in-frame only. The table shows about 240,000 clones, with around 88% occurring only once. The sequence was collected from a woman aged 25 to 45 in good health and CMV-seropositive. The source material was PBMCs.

The CDR3 is CASSQDSPGNSGNTIYF. CDR3 coding DNA: TGTGCCAGCAGCCAAGATAGTCCAGGGAACTCTGGAAACACCATATATTTT. This chain uses TRBV4-2 with TRBJ1-3; D is perhaps TRBD1 (5 bases). CDR3 length: 17 residues. The V end was cut by 0 bases, the J end by 0 bases, with 12 bases between. Germline CDR1 is LGHNA and CDR2 is YNFKEQ.